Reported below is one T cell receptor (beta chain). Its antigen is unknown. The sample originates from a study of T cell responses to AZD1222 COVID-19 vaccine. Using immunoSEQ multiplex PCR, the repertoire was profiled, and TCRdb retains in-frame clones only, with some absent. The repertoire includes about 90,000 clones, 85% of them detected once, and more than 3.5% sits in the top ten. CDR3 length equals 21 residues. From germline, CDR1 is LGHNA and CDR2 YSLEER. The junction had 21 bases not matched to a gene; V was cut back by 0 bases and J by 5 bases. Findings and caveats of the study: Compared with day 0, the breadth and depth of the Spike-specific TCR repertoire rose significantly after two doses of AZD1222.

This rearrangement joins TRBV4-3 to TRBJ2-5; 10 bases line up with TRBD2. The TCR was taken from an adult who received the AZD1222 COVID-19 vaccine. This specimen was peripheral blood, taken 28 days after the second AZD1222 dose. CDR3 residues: CASSQDFGAGGVLATSETQYF. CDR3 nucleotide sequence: TGCGCCAGCAGCCAAGATTTTGGAGCGGGAGGGGTTTTGGCGACCTCGGAGACCCAGTACTTC.